The next 4 T cell receptor beta chains were all read from a single sample in a study of CD4 T cells in relation to SARS-CoV-2 and coronaviruses. Before the COVID-19 pandemic, during about 2010-2019, CD4+ T cells were taken from unexposed donors. After about ten days of culture, CD4+ T cells were isolated. These receptors have no identified antigens. The method was immunoSEQ multiplex PCR; TCRdb's version includes in-frame clones alone and lacks a portion of them. The table records around 26,000 clones, less than 80% of them present only once. The sequenced sample was CD4+ T cells from PBMCs, cultured in vitro. The receptor set was obtained from a human donor in good health.

This chain links TRBV7-8 with TRBJ1-2; D not certain. Germline V gene lookup returns CDR1 SGHVS and CDR2 FQNEAQ. This CDR3 spans 13 amino acids. Trimming stripped 3 bases from V and 8 bases from J, with 13 bases between. The CDR3 region is CASSFVNSNGYTF. The DNA for the CDR3 is TGTGCCAGCAGCTTTGTGAACAGCAACGGCTACACCTTC. The whole variable domain, filled in from reference TRBV7-8 and TRBJ1-2, reads GAGVSQSPRYKVAKRGQDVALRCDPISGHVSLFWYQQALGQGPEFLTYFQNEAQLDKSGLPSDRFFAERPEGSVSTLKIQRTQQEDSAVYLCASSFVNSNGYTFGSGTRLTVV.

The V gene is TRBV14, the J gene TRBJ1-2; D is uncertain. The CDR3 loop spans 14 amino acids. Trimming cost V 2 bases and J 4 bases, with 11 bases left between them. The V gene's germline CDR1 is SGHDN and CDR2 FVKESK. The CDR3 DNA sequence: TGTGCCAGCAGCCAACGAGGGTTCAGCTATGGCTACACCTTC. Its translation is CASSQRGFSYGYTF.

This chain joins TRBV11-2 and TRBJ1-1; D is undetermined. The CDR3 consists of 13 residues. V was clipped by 1 base and J by 3 bases, with 6 bases between them. Germline V gene lookup returns CDR1 SGHAT and CDR2 FQNNGV. In nucleotides, the CDR3 is TGTGCCAGCAGCTTAGCGTCCCACACTGAAGCTTTCTTT. Its translation is CASSLASHTEAFF.

The genes are TRBV30 and TRBJ1-6, with D tentatively TRBD1 (5 bases). The V gene lost 3 bases and the J gene lost 7 bases, with 19 bases spanning the gap. The germline V gene encodes CDR1 GTSNPN and CDR2 SVGIG (reference sequence). The CDR3 contains 16 residues. CDR3 sequence reads: CAWRGAKRGGNSPLHF. The CDR3 nucleotides read TGTGCCTGGAGAGGGGCCAAAAGGGGTGGGAATTCACCCCTCCACTTT.